The 28 T cell receptor beta chains listed next were all sequenced from one sample in a study of shared clonotypes between healthy human individuals. Profiling relied on immunoSEQ multiplex PCR, and the TCRdb table lists in-frame clones only, not all of them. Of under 2.5 million clones in the sample, just under 95% were seen once. Material: naive CD4+ T cells from PBMCs. The subset is: CD45RA+ positively selected. The receptors stem from a man younger than 30 in good health. Some clones in this sample may be carry-over from other donors' samples.

This sequence joins TRBV5-8 and TRBJ2-3; weak D call: TRBD2 (5 bases). Germline CDR1 and CDR2: SGHTS and YDEGEE. Between the trimmed V and J ends, which lost 4 bases and 3 bases, there was a span of 15 bases. The CDR3 contains 15 residues. The chain's CDR3 is CASSRLGVVTDTQYF. The CDR3 coding sequence is TGTGCCAGCAGCCGCTTGGGAGTGGTGACAGATACGCAGTATTTT.

The chain joins TRBV10-2 to TRBJ2-7; TRBD1 matches 8 bases. V was pared by 5 bases and J by 2 bases, with 8 bases of the junction left unmatched. Germline-derived CDR1 and CDR2 are WSHSY and SAAADI. The CDR3 covers 15 residues. This chain's CDR3 is CASSYGQGGPYEQYF. CDR3 in DNA: TGCGCCAGCAGTTACGGACAGGGCGGACCCTACGAGCAGTACTTC.

The chain couples TRBV28 to TRBJ2-1; D is unclear. The V and J ends lost 6 bases and 0 bases respectively, with 6 bases between them. The CDR3 is 13 amino acids. CDR1 and CDR2 (germline): MDHEN, SYDVKM. The CDR3 region has the DNA TGTGCCAGCAGAGCTCCCTCCTACAATGAGCAGTTCTTC. Residues: CASRAPSYNEQFF.

The V call is TRBV19, the J call TRBJ1-1, with D unclear. Germline CDR1 LNHDA, CDR2 SQIVND (reference sequence). The CDR3 has 14 residues. V was trimmed by 3 bases and J by 1 base, leaving 9 bases between them. The CDR3 is CASSMETTNTEAFF. Written as DNA, the CDR3 is TGTGCCAGTAGTATGGAGACCACGAACACTGAAGCTTTCTTT.

The CDR3 DNA reads TGTGCCAGCAGTTTCCCGGGACGGAAAAACGAAGCTTTCTTT. It encodes CASSFPGRKNEAFF. V and J are TRBV27 and TRBJ1-1; D is perhaps TRBD1 (5 bases). This CDR3 has 14 amino acids. The V end lost 3 bases, the J end lost 8 bases, and 16 bases lay between the germline ends. Looked up from germline, CDR1 is MNHEY and CDR2 is SMNVEV (reference sequence).

The chain couples TRBV11-3 to TRBJ2-1, with 7 positions matching TRBD2. The CDR3 is 15 residues long. V lost 0 bases to trimming and J lost 6 bases; unmatched junction nucleotides: 5. Germline CDR1 reads SGHNT; CDR2 reads YENEEA. The chain's CDR3 is CASSLEPSGVNEQFF. Written as DNA, the CDR3 is TGTGCCAGCAGCTTAGAGCCTAGCGGAGTCAATGAGCAGTTCTTC. The full variable domain, with the rest looked up from reference TRBV11-3 and TRBJ2-1, is EAGVVQSPRYKIIEKKQPVAFWCNPISGHNTLYWYLQNLGQGPELLIRYENEEAVDDSQLPKDRFSAERLKGVDSTLKIQPAELGDSAVYLCASSLEPSGVNEQFFGPGTRLTVL.

V and J are TRBV7-8 and TRBJ2-6, with TRBD1 matching over 8 bases. Germline CDR1 reads SGHVS; CDR2 reads FQNEAQ. The CDR3 has 17 residues. V shed 4 bases, J shed 2 bases, and the junction held 7 bases outside the gene matches. CDR3 region: CASSSTGAGAGANVLTF. The CDR3 DNA reads TGTGCCAGCAGCTCGACAGGGGCTGGGGCTGGGGCCAACGTCCTGACTTTC.

This clone was observed a single time. This CDR3 reads CSVTLILGGRKGETQYF. The CDR3 DNA is TGCAGCGTTACCCTGATATTGGGCGGGAGAAAGGGAGAGACCCAGTACTTC. This sequence joins TRBV29-1 and TRBJ2-5; 7 nucleotides agree with TRBD2. The CDR3 runs 17 residues. Germline V lookup: CDR1 SQVTM, CDR2 ANQGSEA. Trimming at V came to 5 bases and at J to 4 bases, leaving 19 bases not matched to a gene.

V gene TRBV7-9 combines with J gene TRBJ2-7; TRBD2 might be the D (6 bases). The CDR3 is 14 residues long. V gave up 4 bases and J gave up 6 bases, with 16 bases separating them. Germline V gives CDR1 SEHNR, CDR2 FQNEAQ (reference sequence). The CDR3 spells CASSSRNLGGEQYF. The CDR3 nucleotides read TGTGCCAGCAGCTCGAGGAATCTGGGGGGCGAGCAGTACTTC.

This chain joins TRBV28 and TRBJ1-1; the match to TRBD1 covers 10 bases. Germline loops: CDR1 MDHEN, CDR2 SYDVKM. V lost 7 bases and J lost 5; bases outside the gene matches: 16. This CDR3 has 17 residues. DNA for the CDR3: TGTGCCAGCACCCAGACCGGGACAGGGGTGAAGGGGACTGAAGCTTTCTTT. This gives the protein CASTQTGTGVKGTEAFF. The full variable domain, its missing parts supplied by reference TRBV28 and TRBJ1-1, is DVKVTQSSRYLVKRTGEKVFLECVQDMDHENMFWYRQDPGLGLRLIYFSYDVKMKEKGDIPEGYSVSREKKERFSLILESASTNQTSMYLCASTQTGTGVKGTEAFFGQGTRLTVV.

J is TRBJ1-4 and V is TRBV6-5; no clear D gene. The CDR3 contains 14 residues. With 8 bases removed from V and 6 bases from J, the gap between germline ends came to 16 bases. Germline-derived CDR1 and CDR2 are MNHEY and SVGAGI. Here the CDR3 DNA reads TGTGCCAGCCCCCCCGGGGAGGTCTATGAAAAACTGTTTTTT. It is translated as CASPPGEVYEKLFF.

V usage is TRBV11-2 and J usage is TRBJ1-1; unclear D gene. There are 16 residues in the CDR3. Germline lookup yields CDR1 SGHAT and CDR2 FQNNGV. V dropped 0 bases and J dropped 5 bases, with 16 bases sitting between them. The CDR3 DNA sequence: TGTGCCAGCAGCTTAGATCCGCCTAAGGGCAGAACTGAAGCTTTCTTT. This translates into CASSLDPPKGRTEAFF.

This clone was seen a single time. The gene calls are TRBV18 and TRBJ1-5; D call uncertain. Trimming left V 3 bases short and J 4 bases short, with 10 bases between. The CDR3 is 14 residues long. Germline V gene data show CDR1 as KGHSH and CDR2 as LQKENI. The CDR3 nucleotides are TGTGCCAGCTCACCCCAACTGGATAATCAGCCCCAGCATTTT. It yields the protein CASSPQLDNQPQHF. Drawing the rest from reference TRBV18 and TRBJ1-5, the complete variable domain is NAGVMQNPRHLVRRRGQEARLRCSPMKGHSHVYWYRQLPEEGLKFMVYLQKENIIDESGMPKERFSAEFPKEGPSILRIQQVVRGDSAAYFCASSPQLDNQPQHFGDGTRLSIL.

The chain links TRBV30 to TRBJ2-7, with TRBD1 matching over 7 bases. Germline CDR1 is GTSNPN and CDR2 is SVGIG (reference sequence). The CDR3 runs 14 residues. The J segment lost 2 bases and the V segment lost 5 bases, leaving 9 bases of the junction unmatched. The CDR3 nucleotides read TGTGCCTGGGGTATATCCGGGACAGCCTACGAGCAGTACTTC. Encoded protein: CAWGISGTAYEQYF.

The chain recombines TRBV19 with TRBJ2-7, with 8 bases matching TRBD1. V was pared by 5 bases and J by 1 base, with 4 bases of the junction left unmatched. Germline CDR1 LNHDA, CDR2 SQIVND (reference sequence). The CDR3 has 14 residues. The CDR3 sequence is CASSGTGRSYEQYF. For the CDR3, the DNA is TGTGCCAGTAGTGGGACAGGCAGATCCTACGAGCAGTACTTC. Filled out from reference TRBV19 and TRBJ2-7, the complete variable domain reads DGGITQSPKYLFRKEGQNVTLSCEQNLNHDAMYWYRQDPGQGLRLIYYSQIVNDFQKGDIAEGYSVSREKKESFPLTVTSAQKNPTAFYLCASSGTGRSYEQYFGPGTRLTVT.

The chain joins TRBV30 to TRBJ1-2; 11 bases match TRBD1. Trimming took 7 bases from V and 6 from J; bases not matched to a gene: 7. Per the germline V gene, CDR1 is GTSNPN and CDR2 is SVGIG (reference sequence). CDR3 length equals 13 residues. The CDR3 loop is CASHGQGADGYTF. The CDR3 DNA is TGTGCCTCCCATGGACAGGGGGCCGATGGCTACACCTTC.

The J gene is TRBJ1-1, the V gene TRBV29-1, with 8 bases that match TRBD1. The CDR3 contains 13 residues. The trim removed 3 bases at V and 4 bases at J, leaving 4 bases unmatched. Germline CDR1 and CDR2: SQVTM and ANQGSEA. This chain's CDR3 is CSVELQGGTEAFF. The CDR3 DNA reads as TGCAGCGTTGAGTTACAGGGGGGCACTGAAGCTTTCTTT.

The chain employs TRBV11-2 and TRBJ2-5, with D perhaps TRBD2 (5 bases). Trimming stripped 5 bases from V and 2 bases from J, with 15 bases between. CDR1 and CDR2 from the germline V gene are SGHAT and FQNNGV. CDR3 size: 15 residues. The CDR3 region is CASSPQRGGQETQYF. CDR3 in DNA: TGTGCCAGCAGCCCTCAACGGGGTGGGCAAGAGACCCAGTACTTC.

CDR3 bases: TGTGCCTGGAGTCGAAGCGGGCGGGATCAGCCCCAGCATTTT. It codes for CAWSRSGRDQPQHF. The genes are TRBV30 and TRBJ1-5; D ambiguous. This CDR3 is built from 14 residues. Trimming left V 2 bases short and J 5 bases short, with 13 bases between. The germline CDR1 and CDR2 sequences are GTSNPN and SVGIG (reference sequence).

The gene calls are TRBV5-1 and TRBJ2-3; no reliable D call. CDR1 is SGHRS, CDR2 YFSETQ, per germline. V was clipped by 2 bases and J by 3 bases, with 7 bases between them. The CDR3 spans 13 residues. The CDR3 reads CASSFYVTDTQYF. Written as DNA, the CDR3 is TGCGCCAGCAGCTTTTATGTGACAGATACGCAGTATTTT.

This chain joins TRBV4-3 and TRBJ1-3; TRBD1 is a possible D gene (6 bases). V lost 2 bases, J lost 0 bases, and 8 bases lay in between. Germline assignment: CDR1 LGHNA and CDR2 YSLEER. The CDR3 loop spans 15 amino acids. CDR3 region: CASSQQGSSGNTIYF. In DNA, the CDR3 is TGCGCCAGCAGCCAACAGGGGAGCTCTGGAAACACCATATATTTT.

J is TRBJ2-1 and V is TRBV2; D not certain. In germline, CDR1 is SNHLY, CDR2 FYNNEI. The CDR3 length is 13 residues. The V end lost 7 bases, the J end lost 6 bases, and 13 bases lay between the germline ends. CDR3 sequence reads: CASTLGGVNEQFF. CDR3 coding DNA: TGTGCCAGCACATTGGGCGGCGTCAATGAGCAGTTCTTC. Drawing the rest from reference TRBV2 and TRBJ2-1, the complete variable domain is EPEVTQTPSHQVTQMGQEVILRCVPISNHLYFYWYRQILGQKVEFLVSFYNNEISEKSEIFDDQFSVERPDGSNFTLKIRSTKLEDSAMYFCASTLGGVNEQFFGPGTRLTVL.

Note on this clone: In the same sample, other DNA sequences code for this CDR3. The chain links TRBV28 to TRBJ2-1, with 10 bases aligning to TRBD2. The CDR3 has 16 amino acids. The ends lost 4 bases at V and 1 base at J; junction bases unmatched: 4. CDR1 MDHEN and CDR2 SYDVKM come from the germline V gene. Here the CDR3 DNA reads TGTGCCAGCAGTTCTCAACTAGCGGGATCCTACAATGAGCAGTTCTTC. Translating gives CASSSQLAGSYNEQFF.

The chain carries TRBV7-3 and TRBJ1-1; D not resolved. CDR3 size: 15 residues. CDR1 is SGHTA and CDR2 is FQGTGA in the germline V gene. Trimming cost V 0 bases and J 4 bases, with 12 bases left between them. CDR3 protein: CASSLTGLATTEAFF. CDR3 coding DNA: TGTGCCAGCAGCTTAACCGGTCTAGCGACCACTGAAGCTTTCTTT.

This sequence joins TRBV5-1 and TRBJ2-3; possible D gene TRBD1, 6 bases. V lost 4 bases, J lost 2 bases, and 14 bases lay in between. Looked up from germline, CDR1 is SGHRS and CDR2 is YFSETQ. The CDR3 runs to 15 residues. CDR3 DNA: TGCGCCAGCAGCCCGCGTTGGACAGTCACAGATACGCAGTATTTT. It encodes CASSPRWTVTDTQYF.

The rearrangement joins TRBV7-6 to TRBJ2-2; D is ambiguous. Germline V gene sequence: CDR1 SGHVS, CDR2 FNYEAQ. The V end was cut by 2 bases, the J end by 3 bases, with 10 bases between. The CDR3 has 15 amino acids. The CDR3 loop reads CASSLRVSDTGELFF. As DNA, the CDR3 is TGTGCCAGCAGCTTAAGGGTATCTGACACCGGGGAGCTGTTTTTT. Filled out from reference TRBV7-6 and TRBJ2-2, the complete variable domain reads GAGVSQSPRYKVTKRGQDVALRCDPISGHVSLYWYRQALGQGPEFLTYFNYEAQQDKSGLPNDRFSAERPEGSISTLTIQRTEQRDSAMYRCASSLRVSDTGELFFGEGSRLTVL.

The chain employs TRBV30 and TRBJ2-5; no reliable D call. There are 13 residues in the CDR3. Per the germline V gene, CDR1 is GTSNPN and CDR2 is SVGIG (reference sequence). With 0 bases removed from V and 5 bases from J, the gap between germline ends came to 10 bases. CDR3 sequence reads: CAWSVLQSETQYF. The DNA of the CDR3 is TGTGCCTGGAGTGTGTTGCAGTCGGAGACCCAGTACTTC.

The V and J genes are TRBV19 and TRBJ2-5, with 10 bases matching TRBD1. This CDR3 has 17 amino acids. The trim removed 4 bases at V and 4 bases at J, leaving 12 bases unmatched. Germline-derived CDR1 and CDR2 are LNHDA and SQIVND (reference sequence). In DNA form, the CDR3 reads TGTGCCAGTAGTACCCCCCCGGGACAGGGGTTCACAGAGACCCAGTACTTC. Translated, it gives CASSTPPGQGFTETQYF.